What follows is one T cell receptor (beta chain) and its context. It lacks a known antigen. No base quality values were provided; no much bigger clone lies one nucleotide off. The CDR3 regions of human TCRbeta chains were analyzed by immunosequencing. Turning to the authors' computational methods: Repertoire TCRs were matched against a reference library of SARS-CoV-2-specific TCRs generated with the MIRA antigen-specificity platform. Breadth was defined as the fraction of unique TCRs that were SARS-CoV-2-associated. Depth was defined as the fraction of total T cells that were SARS-CoV-2-associated. Using the MIRA data, each spike-specific TCR was assigned both to the spike region to which the TCR was reactive and to a CD4 or CD8 class. Log10-transformed breadth and depth values were compared by one-way ANOVA with Sidak's multiple comparisons tests. Drawn from immuneACCESS, this table holds only the in-frame rearrangements with V and J called that TCRdb kept. Clones are partly lost; checked studies trace under half to an unresolved V gene and leave the rest unexplained. The V and J calls and clone size are taken from that table; D and trimming were inferred from the DNA. In this sample the table shows roughly 160,000 clones, around 89% of which occur a single time. The ten top clones hold approximately 4.3% of the sample.

The data were obtained in a study of T cell responses to AZD1222 COVID-19 vaccine (dated by TCRdb to the early 2020s). In terms of the full investigation: TCR sequencing was performed for roughly 250 trial participants, of whom roughly 200 were given two doses of AZD1222 and 26 were given two doses of MenACWY control vaccine. Trial participants were enrolled by age into subgroups of 18-55, 56-69 and 70-plus years, and approximately 150, 30 and 60 TCR-sequenced participants, respectively, were included in these subgroups. What the authors observed across the whole study: In the small 56-69-year group, the increase in depth fell short of significance, most likely because of low power. No day 14 peak-response samples were available, so repertoires were characterized only after the peak T cell response. Most participants were white British and females outnumbered males, and the authors suggested that clonal diversity may have been underestimated. Vaccine-associated CD4 TCRs spanned the whole spike protein, with dominant responses in regions 160-218 and 743-854. Only five or six AZD1222 recipients were SARS-CoV-2 seropositive at baseline, limiting conclusions about previously exposed vaccinees. Spike-specific TCR breadth and depth rose significantly after two AZD1222 doses compared with day 0 and with MenACWY recipients. Nearly half of unique spike-specific TCRs reportedly recognized epitopes outside regions mutated in the B.1.351 and B.1.1.7 variants.

Germline trimming: 4 bases from V, 7 bases from J; junction bases outside gene matches: 9. According to the germline V gene (reference sequence), CDR1 reads SEHNR and CDR2 reads FQNEAQ. There are 14 amino acids in the CDR3, from cysteine to phenylalanine inclusive. The only DNA kept is the CDR3, 42 bases in frame from the first base. The sample's time point, from its label and the paper: about 28 days (+/-7) after the second vaccine dose. Because spike-specific TCR depth and breadth did not differ between the two schedules, AZD1222 recipients who got a second dose at roughly 4 weeks were pooled with those who got a second dose at roughly 12 weeks. The vaccinee samples were drawn from two UK trials, COV001 and COV002, one of which was a single-blind randomized controlled phase 2/3 trial testing AZD1222 (ChAdOx1 nCoV-19) in healthy adults. For TCRbeta chain sequencing, PBMC samples were collected from trial participants at day 0 and at day 28 after the second dose.

The chain employs TRBV7-9 and TRBJ1-2, and 7 junction bases match TRBD1. The clonotype originates from an adult who received the AZD1222 COVID-19 vaccine. The sequences come from peripheral blood, collected 28 days after the second AZD1222 dose. The CDR3 amino acid sequence is: CASSSREGAGGYTF. The sequenced DNA: TGTGCCAGCAGCTCCCGGGAGGGGGCAGGTGGCTACACCTTC.